This T cell receptor (beta chain) appears in the sequencing data of a study of control samples from healthy donors and cancer patients. V was cut by 9 bases and J by 4 bases, with 19 bases left in between. The CDR3 is 15 amino acids. The germline V gene encodes CDR1 MNHEY and CDR2 SVGAGI. TCRdb keeps only in-frame clones here, not all; method: immunoSEQ multiplex PCR. The table has about 57,000 clones, 94% seen once. This chain joins TRBV6-5 and TRBJ1-5; D call uncertain. The material sequenced was blood. The TCR originated in a man aged 25-45 years in good health. The CDR3 protein is CASLREGPRNQPQHF. The CDR3 DNA is TGTGCCAGTCTGAGGGAGGGCCCGAGAAATCAGCCCCAGCATTTT.